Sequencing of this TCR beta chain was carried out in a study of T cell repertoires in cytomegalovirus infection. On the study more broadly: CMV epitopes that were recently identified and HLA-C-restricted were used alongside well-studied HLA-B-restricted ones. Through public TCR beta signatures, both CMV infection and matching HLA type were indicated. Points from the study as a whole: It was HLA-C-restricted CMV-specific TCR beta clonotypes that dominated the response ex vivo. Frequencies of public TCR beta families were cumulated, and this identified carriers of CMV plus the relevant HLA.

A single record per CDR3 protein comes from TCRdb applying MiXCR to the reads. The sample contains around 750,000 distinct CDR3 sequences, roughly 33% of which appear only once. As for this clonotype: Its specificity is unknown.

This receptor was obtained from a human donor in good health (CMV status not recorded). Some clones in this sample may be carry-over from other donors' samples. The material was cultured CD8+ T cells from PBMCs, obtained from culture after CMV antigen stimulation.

The CDR3 DNA sequence: TGTGCCAGCAGCTTAGCAGGGGCCGGTCAGCCCCAGCATTTT. Its translation: CASSLAGAGQPQHF. This chain uses TRBV7-9 with TRBJ1-5; the D gene is possibly TRBD1 (5 bases). Germline assignment: CDR1 SEHNR and CDR2 FQNEAQ (reference sequence). The germline V and J ends were trimmed by 0 bases and 6 bases, with 9 bases remaining between them. The CDR3 sequence is 14 residues long.